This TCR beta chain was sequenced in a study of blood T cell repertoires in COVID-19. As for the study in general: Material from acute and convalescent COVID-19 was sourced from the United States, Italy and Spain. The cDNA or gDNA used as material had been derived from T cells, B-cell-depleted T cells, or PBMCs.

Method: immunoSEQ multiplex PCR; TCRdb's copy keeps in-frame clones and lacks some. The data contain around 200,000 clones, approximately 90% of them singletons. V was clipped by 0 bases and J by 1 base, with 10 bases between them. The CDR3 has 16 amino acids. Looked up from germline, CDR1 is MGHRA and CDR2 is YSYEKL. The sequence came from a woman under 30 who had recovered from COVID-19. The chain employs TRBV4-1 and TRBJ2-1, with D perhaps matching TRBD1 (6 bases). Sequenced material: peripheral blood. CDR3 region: CASSQEIGQSYNEQFF. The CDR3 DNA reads TGCGCCAGCAGCCAAGAAATTGGACAGTCCTACAATGAGCAGTTCTTC.